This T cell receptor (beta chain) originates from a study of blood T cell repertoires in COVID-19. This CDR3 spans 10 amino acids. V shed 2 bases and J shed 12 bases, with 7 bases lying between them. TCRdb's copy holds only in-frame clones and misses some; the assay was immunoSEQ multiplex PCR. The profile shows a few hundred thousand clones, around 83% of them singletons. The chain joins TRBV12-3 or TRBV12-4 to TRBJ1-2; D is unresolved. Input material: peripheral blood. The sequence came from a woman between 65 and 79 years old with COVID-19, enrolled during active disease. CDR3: CASSLPPHTF. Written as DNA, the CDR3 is TGTGCCAGCAGTTTACCCCCTCACACCTTC.